A selection of T cell receptor beta chains follows, all from one sample in a study of Ad26.COV2.S vaccination and SARS-CoV-2 variants. Some clones are missing from TCRdb's copy, which holds only in-frame ones; the method was immunoSEQ multiplex PCR. Among about 350,000 clones listed, less than 90% were seen once. The sample consisted of peripheral blood, taken in a trial of Ad26.COV2.S vaccine versus placebo. The source is a person aged 18 to 59 who received the Ad26.COV2.S COVID-19 vaccine or a placebo. Both conserved end residues are part of each CDR3. The order of the fields is J gene, D gene, V gene, clone size, CDR3 protein, CDR3 DNA. D genes are given only for firm matches. Not all rows give a size; the values are once, few, many and, for expanded clones, a class.

J gene: TRBJ2-3; D gene: TRBD2; V gene: TRBV4-1; clone size: .; CDR3 protein: CASSQGAGATDTQYF; CDR3 DNA: TGCGCCAGCAGCCAAGGAGCGGGAGCCACAGATACGCAGTATTTT
J gene: TRBJ2-1; D gene: .; V gene: TRBV7-2; clone size: .; CDR3 protein: CASSLTPRWEQFF; CDR3 DNA: TGTGCCAGCAGCTTAACCCCCCGTTGGGAGCAGTTCTTC
J gene: TRBJ1-1; D gene: .; V gene: TRBV7-8; clone size: .; CDR3 protein: CASSLERVLNTEAFF; CDR3 DNA: TGTGCCAGCAGCTTAGAACGGGTACTGAACACTGAAGCTTTCTTT
J gene: TRBJ2-5; D gene: TRBD2; V gene: TRBV11-2; clone size: .; CDR3 protein: CASSLLASGAQETQYF; CDR3 DNA: TGTGCCAGCAGCTTACTGGCTAGCGGGGCACAAGAGACCCAGTACTTC
J gene: TRBJ2-1; D gene: TRBD1; V gene: TRBV24-1; clone size: .; CDR3 protein: CATSDRTGANNEQFF; CDR3 DNA: TGTGCCACCAGTGACCGGACAGGGGCCAACAATGAGCAGTTCTTC
J gene: TRBJ2-1; D gene: .; V gene: TRBV28; clone size: .; CDR3 protein: CASRGSAYNEQFF; CDR3 DNA: TGTGCCAGCAGGGGGTCGGCCTACAATGAGCAGTTCTTC
J gene: TRBJ1-5; D gene: TRBD1; V gene: TRBV19; clone size: .; CDR3 protein: CASSTTPAGGNQPQHF; CDR3 DNA: TGTGCCAGTAGTACAACGCCGGCAGGGGGGAATCAGCCCCAGCATTTT
J gene: TRBJ2-7; D gene: TRBD1; V gene: TRBV20-1; clone size: .; CDR3 protein: CSASLTPGQGAYEQYF; CDR3 DNA: TGCAGTGCTAGTCTTACTCCGGGACAGGGGGCTTACGAGCAGTACTTC
J gene: TRBJ2-7; D gene: .; V gene: TRBV19; clone size: .; CDR3 protein: CASSIRGPSDEQYF; CDR3 DNA: TGTGCCAGTAGTATTAGGGGCCCTTCGGATGAGCAGTACTTC
J gene: TRBJ1-1; D gene: TRBD1; V gene: TRBV6-5; clone size: .; CDR3 protein: CVSAGTAKSEAFF; CDR3 DNA: TGTGTCTCCGCCGGGACAGCCAAATCTGAAGCTTTCTTT
J gene: TRBJ2-7; D gene: .; V gene: TRBV4-1; clone size: .; CDR3 protein: CASSLTDGGQAYEQYF; CDR3 DNA: TGCGCCAGCAGCCTGACCGACGGGGGACAAGCCTACGAGCAGTACTTC
J gene: TRBJ1-2; D gene: .; V gene: TRBV18; clone size: .; CDR3 protein: CASSPGVSHPYGYTF; CDR3 DNA: TGTGCCAGCTCACCAGGGGTCAGCCACCCCTATGGCTACACCTTC
J gene: TRBJ2-7; D gene: TRBD1; V gene: TRBV7-3; clone size: .; CDR3 protein: CASSASGTGDYYEQYF; CDR3 DNA: TGTGCCAGCAGCGCCTCCGGGACAGGGGATTACTACGAGCAGTACTTC
J gene: TRBJ1-6; D gene: .; V gene: TRBV18; clone size: .; CDR3 protein: CASSRGTYNSPLHF; CDR3 DNA: TGTGCCAGCTCACGGGGGACATATAATTCACCCCTCCACTTT
J gene: TRBJ1-2; D gene: .; V gene: TRBV7-6; clone size: .; CDR3 protein: CASSSGPTYGYTF; CDR3 DNA: TGTGCCAGCAGCTCAGGACCTACTTATGGCTACACCTTC
J gene: TRBJ1-1; D gene: TRBD1; V gene: TRBV19; clone size: .; CDR3 protein: CASSLNLQGITEAFF; CDR3 DNA: TGTGCCAGTAGTTTGAACTTACAGGGGATCACTGAAGCTTTCTTT
J gene: TRBJ2-1; D gene: .; V gene: TRBV5-1; clone size: .; CDR3 protein: CASSLFGGNNEQFF; CDR3 DNA: TGCGCCAGCAGCTTGTTTGGGGGAAACAATGAGCAGTTCTTC
J gene: TRBJ1-2; D gene: TRBD1; V gene: TRBV27; clone size: .; CDR3 protein: CASSLTGGPYNYGYTF; CDR3 DNA: TGTGCCAGCAGTTTAACAGGGGGCCCCTATAACTATGGCTACACCTTC
J gene: TRBJ2-7; D gene: .; V gene: TRBV5-6; clone size: .; CDR3 protein: CASSLAGYTLTIYEQYF; CDR3 DNA: TGTGCCAGCAGCTTGGCGGGTTACACACTAACGATTTACGAGCAGTACTTC
J gene: TRBJ2-7; D gene: .; V gene: TRBV5-1; clone size: .; CDR3 protein: CASSLGDPGYEQYF; CDR3 DNA: TGCGCCAGCAGCTTGGGGGACCCCGGCTACGAGCAGTACTTC
J gene: TRBJ2-2; D gene: .; V gene: TRBV20-1; clone size: .; CDR3 protein: CSASLRSRTTGELFF; CDR3 DNA: TGCAGTGCTAGTTTGCGGAGCCGAACGACCGGGGAGCTGTTTTTT
J gene: TRBJ1-6; D gene: .; V gene: TRBV5-6; clone size: .; CDR3 protein: CASSLLEDRYNSPLHF; CDR3 DNA: TGTGCCAGCAGCTTGTTGGAGGACCGATATAATTCACCCCTCCACTTT
J gene: TRBJ2-5; D gene: .; V gene: TRBV30; clone size: .; CDR3 protein: CAWSGGALRETQYF; CDR3 DNA: TGTGCCTGGAGTGGTGGAGCCCTCAGAGAGACCCAGTACTTC
J gene: TRBJ1-1; D gene: .; V gene: TRBV29-1; clone size: once; CDR3 protein: CSGGSGYEAFF; CDR3 DNA: TGCAGCGGGGGCTCCGGTTATGAAGCTTTCTTT
J gene: TRBJ2-3; D gene: .; V gene: TRBV28; clone size: .; CDR3 protein: CASSFLSTQYF; CDR3 DNA: TGTGCCAGCAGTTTTTTAAGTACGCAGTATTTT
J gene: TRBJ1-2; D gene: TRBD1; V gene: TRBV3-1/TRBV3-2; clone size: .; CDR3 protein: CASSPARQGHPVYGYTF; CDR3 DNA: TGTGCCAGCAGCCCGGCTAGACAGGGTCATCCCGTCTATGGCTACACCTTC
J gene: TRBJ2-7; D gene: TRBD1; V gene: TRBV5-8; clone size: .; CDR3 protein: CASSRDRATYEQYF; CDR3 DNA: TGTGCCAGCAGCCGGGACAGAGCTACCTACGAGCAGTACTTC
J gene: TRBJ2-7; D gene: .; V gene: TRBV4-2; clone size: .; CDR3 protein: CASSPTPGNYEQYF; CDR3 DNA: TGTGCCAGCAGCCCAACCCCCGGGAACTACGAGCAGTACTTC
J gene: TRBJ1-2; D gene: .; V gene: TRBV5-1; clone size: .; CDR3 protein: CASSPDYGYTF; CDR3 DNA: TGCGCCAGCAGCCCGGACTATGGCTACACCTTC
J gene: TRBJ2-7; D gene: TRBD2; V gene: TRBV29-1; clone size: .; CDR3 protein: CSALAGTLYEQYF; CDR3 DNA: TGCAGCGCCTTAGCGGGCACCCTCTACGAGCAGTACTTC
J gene: TRBJ2-5; D gene: .; V gene: TRBV6-4; clone size: .; CDR3 protein: CASSPERGGTQYF; CDR3 DNA: TGTGCCAGCAGTCCCGAGAGAGGGGGGACCCAGTACTTC
J gene: TRBJ2-7; D gene: .; V gene: TRBV24-1; clone size: .; CDR3 protein: CATSLVVGQKSYEQYF; CDR3 DNA: TGTGCCACCAGTTTGGTGGTAGGGCAGAAGTCCTACGAGCAGTACTTC
J gene: TRBJ1-3; D gene: TRBD1; V gene: TRBV28; clone size: .; CDR3 protein: CASSLGQASSGNTIYF; CDR3 DNA: TGTGCCAGCAGTTTAGGACAGGCCAGCTCTGGAAACACCATATATTTT
J gene: TRBJ1-1; D gene: .; V gene: TRBV19; clone size: .; CDR3 protein: CASSVGLRMNTEAFF; CDR3 DNA: TGTGCCAGTAGCGTCGGCCTGCGGATGAACACTGAAGCTTTCTTT
J gene: TRBJ1-1; D gene: .; V gene: TRBV3-1/TRBV3-2; clone size: .; CDR3 protein: CASSQDWLTMNTEAFF; CDR3 DNA: TGTGCCAGCAGCCAAGACTGGCTGACCATGAACACTGAAGCTTTCTTT